This T cell receptor beta chain was sequenced in a study of blood T cell repertoires in COVID-19. At the level of the study: In each case, the material was cDNA or gDNA derived from T cells, B-cell-depleted T cells, or PBMCs.

Using immunoSEQ multiplex PCR, the repertoire was profiled, and TCRdb retains in-frame clones only, with some absent. This sample has some 220,000 clones, with about four fifths found just once. Researchers sorted participants into cohorts using their self-reported clinical history. This CDR3 comprises 16 residues. CDR1 is SGHVS and CDR2 is FQNEAQ in the germline V gene. Trimming cost V 5 bases and J 4 bases; bases outside gene matches: 11. The sample was PBMCs or T cells enriched from blood (not recorded which). The source of this sequence is a woman in her thirties or forties with acute COVID-19. V usage is TRBV7-8 and J usage is TRBJ1-5; 7 bases are a match to TRBD1. This chain's CDR3 is CASSNQRDRPNQPQHF. The CDR3 DNA reads as TGTGCCAGCAGCAATCAACGGGACAGACCAAATCAGCCCCAGCATTTT.